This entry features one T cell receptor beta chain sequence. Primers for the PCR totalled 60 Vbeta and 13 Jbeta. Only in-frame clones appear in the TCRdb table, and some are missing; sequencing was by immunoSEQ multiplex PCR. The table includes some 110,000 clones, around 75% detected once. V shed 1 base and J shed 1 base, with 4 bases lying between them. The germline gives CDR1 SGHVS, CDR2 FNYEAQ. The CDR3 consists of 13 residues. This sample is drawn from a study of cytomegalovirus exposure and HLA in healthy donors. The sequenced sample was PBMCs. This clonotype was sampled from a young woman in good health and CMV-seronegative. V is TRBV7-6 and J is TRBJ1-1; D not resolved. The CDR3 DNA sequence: TGTGCCAGCAGCTTAGAACAGAACACTGAAGCTTTCTTT. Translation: CASSLEQNTEAFF.